One sample yielded the 20 T cell receptor beta chains listed below, sequenced in a study of T cells expressing NK-cell markers. For each CDR3 protein, TCRdb gives one entry from its re-call of the 5' RACE reads, without DNA. This sample's table reports 400,000 to 500,000 distinct CDR3 sequences. The sequencing input was blood T cells: a sorted CD56 or NKG2C T cell subset, CD4+ or CD8+ T cells, or bulk PBMC T cells (not recorded which). These receptors originate from a woman aged 18 to 75 in good health.

This chain connects TRBV20-1 to TRBJ2-1; checking the TCRdb D call of TRBD2 is not possible without DNA. The CDR3 spans 15 residues. Germline CDR1 is DFQATT and CDR2 is SNEGSKA (reference sequence). This chain's CDR3 is CSVSPRVAGVLEQFF.

This chain links TRBV12-3 or TRBV12-4 with TRBJ2-2. CDR3 size: 12 residues. CDR3 protein: CASSPVPGELFF.

The chain couples TRBV19 to TRBJ2-5; the TCRdb D gene call, TRBD1, has no DNA to confirm it. Germline V CDR1 and CDR2: LNHDA, SQIVND (reference sequence). The length of the CDR3 is 15 residues. The CDR3 here is CASSKGRGPGETQYF.

The V gene is TRBV12-3 or TRBV12-4, the J gene TRBJ2-5. The CDR3 is 15 residues long. The CDR3 sequence: CASSLEGPYQETQYF.

This rearrangement joins TRBV9 to TRBJ2-5; TCRdb's D call of TRBD2 is untestable without DNA. The CDR3 has 18 amino acids. The germline V gene has CDR1 SGDLS and CDR2 YYNGEE. CDR3 sequence reads: CASSPGFTERAEKETQYF.

CDR3: CASSYSGTGLAGFNEQFF. The chain recombines TRBV6-2 or TRBV6-3 with TRBJ2-1; TCRdb's D call, TRBD2, is unchecked because there is no DNA. The CDR3 contains 18 residues. CDR1 and CDR2 (germline): MNHEY, SVGEGT.

The chain has TRBV2 and TRBJ2-7. There are 13 residues in the CDR3. The V gene's germline CDR1 is SNHLY and CDR2 FYNNEI. CDR3 sequence reads: CASSGLVSYEQYF.

The chain couples TRBV15 to TRBJ2-2; the D call of TRBD2 rests on TCRdb alone, since no DNA is present to check it. CDR3 length: 16 residues. CDR1 and CDR2 (germline): LNHNV, YYDKDF (reference sequence). The CDR3: CATSRDASGNTGELFF.

The gene calls are TRBV7-2 and TRBJ2-3. The CDR3 runs to 13 residues. Looked up from germline, CDR1 is SGHTA and CDR2 is FQGNSA. The CDR3 is CASRHPLEDTQYF.

The V and J genes are TRBV7-9 and TRBJ2-1; TCRdb picks TRBD1, but there is no DNA to check that call. The CDR3 spans 13 residues. From germline, CDR1 is SEHNR and CDR2 FQNEAQ (reference sequence). The CDR3 region is CASSLLPQNEQFF.

V is TRBV4-3 and J is TRBJ2-1; TCRdb calls TRBD1, which cannot be checked without DNA. The CDR3 is 15 residues long. Germline CDR1 is LGHNA and CDR2 is YSLEER. CDR3 region: CASSQGGQGSGEQFF.

V is TRBV29-1 and J is TRBJ1-1; absent DNA, TCRdb's TRBD1 call cannot be checked. This CDR3 has 13 residues. Per the germline V gene, CDR1 is SQVTM and CDR2 is ANQGSEA. The CDR3 loop is CSVVPGEVTEAFF.

V is TRBV7-2 and J is TRBJ2-7; TCRdb's D gene call, TRBD2, goes unchecked for lack of DNA. Germline assignment: CDR1 SGHTA and CDR2 FQGNSA. The CDR3 loop spans 14 amino acids. Here the CDR3 reads CASSPQGLPYEQYF. Looking up the rest from reference TRBV7-2 and TRBJ2-7 gives the full variable domain: GAGVSQSPSNKVTEKGKDVELRCDPISGHTALYWYRQSLGQGLEFLIYFQGNSAPDKSGLPSDRFSAERTGGSVSTLTIQRTQQEDSAVYLCASSPQGLPYEQYFGPGTRLTVT.

CDR3 amino acids: CSASRRQGVRSF. V usage is TRBV20-1 and J usage is TRBJ2-7; the TCRdb call, TRBD1, lacks DNA for checking. Germline-derived CDR1 and CDR2 are DFQATT and SNEGSKA (reference sequence). This CDR3 region has 12 residues.

The chain couples TRBV20-1 to TRBJ1-1; absent DNA, TCRdb's TRBD1 call cannot be checked. The CDR3 is made up of 13 amino acids. The V gene's germline CDR1 is DFQATT and CDR2 SNEGSKA (reference sequence). The CDR3 protein is CSAPDRVGTEAFF.

This rearrangement joins TRBV4-3 to TRBJ2-1. Per germline, CDR1 LGHNA and CDR2 YSLEER. This CDR3 region has 15 residues. CDR3 region: CASSQVGNPYNEQFF.

The chain is built from TRBV7-6 and TRBJ2-5; the D call of TRBD2 rests on TCRdb alone, since no DNA is present to check it. CDR1 SGHVS and CDR2 FNYEAQ come from the germline V gene. The CDR3 is 15 residues long. CDR3 amino acids: CASSLIAGPKVTQYF. The full variable domain, its missing parts supplied by reference TRBV7-6 and TRBJ2-5, is GAGVSQSPRYKVTKRGQDVALRCDPISGHVSLYWYRQALGQGPEFLTYFNYEAQQDKSGLPNDRFSAERPEGSISTLTIQRTEQRDSAMYRCASSLIAGPKVTQYFGPGTRLLVL.

This chain connects TRBV20-1 to TRBJ2-2; TCRdb calls TRBD2, which cannot be checked without DNA. The CDR3 spans 14 residues. Looked up from germline, CDR1 is DFQATT and CDR2 is SNEGSKA (reference sequence). The CDR3: CSASEGGPTGELFF.

The CDR3 sequence: CASSEGGVWNTEAFF. J is TRBJ1-1 and V is TRBV10-1. This CDR3 contains 15 residues. The germline V gene has CDR1 WNHNN and CDR2 SYGVQD (reference sequence).

The chain has TRBV28 and TRBJ2-3; TCRdb returns TRBD2, unconfirmable since there is no DNA. Germline-derived CDR1 and CDR2 are MDHEN and SYDVKM. The CDR3 spans 18 residues. The chain's CDR3 is CASSFSPGLAGSGDTQYF.